These T cell receptor beta chains were read from a single sample in a study of blood T cell repertoires in COVID-19. Method: immunoSEQ multiplex PCR; TCRdb's copy keeps in-frame clones and lacks some. The table lists around 50,000 clones, 86% of them singletons. The sequenced sample was peripheral blood. These receptors all come from a man between 60 and 75 years old with active or convalescent COVID-19. Each CDR3 is given with its conserved first and last residue. The order of the fields is J gene, CDR3 length, V gene, clone size, D gene, CDR3 DNA, CDR3 protein. D genes are given only for firm matches. Expanded clones are given a class, and other clones once, few, many or no size at all.

TRBJ1-1,13,TRBV16,.,.,TGTGCCAGCAGCCAACAAGCGGGCACTGAAGCTTTCTTT,CASSQQAGTEAFF
TRBJ2-3,19,TRBV2,.,TRBD2,TGTGCCAGCAGCGGAACCGGGCTAGCGGGGGGCCGCTACACAGATACGCAGTATTTT,CASSGTGLAGGRYTDTQYF
TRBJ1-1,14,TRBV7-2,few,TRBD1,TGTGCCAGCAGCTTATGGACAGGGAACACTGAAGCTTTCTTT,CASSLWTGNTEAFF
TRBJ1-5,16,TRBV15,few,.,TGTGCCACCAGCAGAGTTGACTGGGGGGGCAATCAGCCCCAGCATTTT,CATSRVDWGGNQPQHF
TRBJ1-6,13,TRBV28,.,.,TGTGCCAGCGAGTCCCGCTATAATTCACCCCTCCACTTT,CASESRYNSPLHF
TRBJ1-3,13,TRBV6-5,.,.,TGTGCCAGCAGCGGGGGAACTGGAAACACCATATATTTT,CASSGGTGNTIYF
TRBJ2-7,14,TRBV5-5,.,TRBD1,TGTGCCAGCAGCTTCGGGACAGGGGGCGGCGAGCAGTACTTC,CASSFGTGGGEQYF
TRBJ2-7,15,TRBV4-1,few,TRBD1,TGCGCCAGCAGCCAAGGTCCAGGGGGTTTTTACGAGCAGTACTTC,CASSQGPGGFYEQYF
TRBJ1-3,13,TRBV3-1/TRBV3-2,.,.,TGTGCCAGCAGCCGCAGGGTCGGAAACACCATATATTTT,CASSRRVGNTIYF
TRBJ2-5,12,TRBV25-1,.,.,TGTGCCAGCAGTGACCTAACGGAGACCCAGTACTTC,CASSDLTETQYF
TRBJ2-3,16,TRBV4-2,.,.,TGTGCCAGCAGCCAAGACCCTGGAGTTACGGCAGATACGCAGTATTTT,CASSQDPGVTADTQYF
TRBJ1-2,13,TRBV3-1/TRBV3-2,.,TRBD1,TGTGCCAGCAGGGGACAGGTCCTTGATGGCTACACCTTC,CASRGQVLDGYTF
TRBJ1-5,17,TRBV19,.,.,TGTGCCAGTAGGGATACGGGACACCGAAATACTAATCAGCCCCAGCATTTT,CASRDTGHRNTNQPQHF
TRBJ2-3,14,TRBV4-1,.,.,TGCGCCAGCAGCCCAAGAGTGGTCACAGATACGCAGTATTTT,CASSPRVVTDTQYF
TRBJ2-1,15,TRBV19,.,TRBD2,TGTGCCAGTAGGTTCGGGACTAGCGGGGGGAGCGAGCAGTTCTTC,CASRFGTSGGSEQFF
TRBJ1-1,14,TRBV5-1,.,.,TGCGCCAGCAGCTTGGCTCAGGGCGCCACTGAAGCTTTCTTT,CASSLAQGATEAFF
TRBJ1-2,16,TRBV28,.,.,TGTGCCAGCAGTTTAAACCGGGTGGGTGGAAGAGGTGGCTACACCTTC,CASSLNRVGGRGGYTF
TRBJ2-1,16,TRBV2,.,.,TGTGCCAGTCCACAGGGTAACTCCAGCCCCAACAATGAGCAGTTCTTC,CASPQGNSSPNNEQFF
TRBJ2-5,14,TRBV7-9,.,TRBD1,TGTGCCAGCAGCTTAAGGGACAGACAAGAGACCCAGTACTTC,CASSLRDRQETQYF
TRBJ2-7,14,TRBV6-2/TRBV6-3,.,.,TGTGCCAGCAGTTCTATGACAGGCGTTTACGAGCAGTACTTC,CASSSMTGVYEQYF
TRBJ1-4,15,TRBV25-1,.,TRBD1,TGTGCCAGCAGTGACCCACAGGGGATTAATGAAAAACTGTTTTTT,CASSDPQGINEKLFF
TRBJ1-2,12,TRBV29-1,.,.,TGCAGCGTCGCCGGGGGGGGAGTTGGCTACACCTTC,CSVAGGGVGYTF
TRBJ2-1,17,TRBV5-1,once,TRBD2,TGCGCCAGCAGCTCTGGACTAGGTCCCTCGTCCTACAATGAGCAGTTCTTC,CASSSGLGPSSYNEQFF
TRBJ2-3,15,TRBV13,once,.,TGTGCCAGCAGCTTATCCGGCGGAGGGGCAGATACGCAGTATTTT,CASSLSGGGADTQYF
TRBJ1-2,13,TRBV29-1,.,.,TGCAGCGTCGGTAGGACAGCGAACTATGGCTACACCTTC,CSVGRTANYGYTF
TRBJ2-1,16,TRBV5-5,.,.,TGTGCCAGCAGCTCGTCGACAGCCACCAAGTGGGGTGAGCAGTTCTTC,CASSSSTATKWGEQFF
TRBJ2-7,15,TRBV7-9,.,TRBD1,TGTGCCAGCAGCTTCCCGACAGGGGAGATCTACGAGCAGTACTTC,CASSFPTGEIYEQYF